This is a list of T cell receptor beta chains from one sample in a study of cytotoxic CD8 clonotypes in ibrutinib-treated CLL. Method: immunoSEQ multiplex PCR; TCRdb's copy keeps in-frame clones and lacks some. The sample holds some 200,000 clones; about 72% are singletons and the top ten take roughly an eighth. The sequencing used PBMCs, collected after 24 months of ibrutinib treatment. The receptors derive from a human donor with chronic lymphocytic leukemia. Each CDR3 is given with its conserved first and last residue. The size of a clone is reported for some rows only, either as once, few or many, or as a class for expanded clones.

clone_size v_call cdr3_aa
- TRBV4-1 CASSHPLAGEQFF
- TRBV5-1 CASSTYITQGKTQYF
- TRBV11-2 CASTLAGEETQYF
- TRBV5-1 CASSLQGTGTYNEQFF
- TRBV5-6 CASSLVLGGLSYEQYF
few TRBV28 CASRDTRTVNQPQHF
- TRBV7-8 CASNEHQEAYNEQFF
- TRBV4-3 CASSQDFGTGTKNTEAFF
- TRBV11-3 CASSPTSGGTYEQYF
- TRBV9 CASSGSKSGLYNEQFF
- TRBV28 CASSGTETYEQYF
- TRBV4-3 CASSQAPGVLANEQFF
- TRBV28 CASSPRLAGGTYEQYF
- TRBV4-2 CASSQDPGALAQPQHF
- TRBV15 CATSRDAGIYGYTF
- TRBV14 CASSHNRAIYGYTF
- TRBV5-6 CASSWGTYNEQFF
- TRBV15 CATSRYRGPGNQPQHF
- TRBV5-1 CASSLRGPNVRRTDNEQFF
- TRBV25-1 CASKGAGGHQETQYF
- TRBV29-1 CSAVLAGGRNEQFF
- TRBV4-1 CASSQGGSGGSNYGYTF
few TRBV28 CASSYGQGRYGYTF
- TRBV10-3 CAISELMSSSYNEQFF
few TRBV18 CASSPPDAVWTLREAGELFF
- TRBV5-1 CASSPYSGRDTGELFF
- TRBV7-2 CASSFLNNEQFF